The rows below give T cell receptor beta chains drawn from one sample of a study of chemoradiotherapy in HPV16-positive cancers. The protocol was immunoSEQ multiplex PCR, while the TCRdb copy is restricted to in-frame clones and leaves out a portion. The sample has 7,000 to 9,500 clones; 80% to 90% are singletons. The material was tumor tissue, obtained from a patient who underwent chemoradiotherapy. Receptors originate from a human donor with HPV-associated anogenital cancer. The CDR3 runs from the conserved cysteine through the conserved F or W.

CDR3 length	V gene	J gene	CDR3 protein
13	TRBV6-1	TRBJ1-1	CASSEAIYTEAFF
14	TRBV7-2	TRBJ2-7	CASSLASGSYEQYF
17	TRBV4-2	TRBJ1-2	CASSQGGLRDPRRGYTF
15	TRBV5-4	TRBJ2-1	CASSFSGSSYNEQFF
14	TRBV11-2	TRBJ1-1	CASSKAGGNTEAFF
15	TRBV28	TRBJ1-2	CASRPADRDNYGYTF
14	TRBV28	TRBJ1-2	CASSLQGQTLGYTF
12	TRBV6-1	TRBJ2-7	CASRQGINEQYF
14	TRBV6-1	TRBJ1-5	CASSTGVYNQPQHF
17	TRBV15	TRBJ2-7	CATSRDLGAGKGYEQYF
15	TRBV19	TRBJ1-5	CASSIGQGHGQPQHF
16	TRBV19	TRBJ1-5	CASSKRQGADNQPQHF
14	TRBV10-3	TRBJ2-3	CAIKSPQVADTQYF
12	TRBV6-1	TRBJ1-1	CASSGWYTEAFF
15	TRBV6-5	TRBJ1-5	CASSYSRYSNQPQHF
12	TRBV27	TRBJ2-5	CASGGPGETQYF
13	TRBV30	TRBJ1-2	CAWTIQGSYGYTF
15	TRBV7-9	TRBJ2-2	CASSLEPTVNGELFF
12	TRBV7-9	TRBJ2-5	CASSLVWETQYF
15	TRBV6-1	TRBJ1-3	CASSRDRASGNTIYF
14	TRBV30	TRBJ2-2	CAWSVWGSDGELFF
14	TRBV4-1	TRBJ2-7	CASSQGGTSYEQYF
16	TRBV28	TRBJ2-5	CASSSIGGLSQETQYF
13	TRBV7-9	TRBJ1-1	CAARGTGNTEAFF
15	TRBV6-1	TRBJ1-1	CASSEDPYVNTEAFF
16	TRBV5-1	TRBJ2-7	CASSFKLGQSSLGQYF
16	TRBV5-1	TRBJ2-5	CASSPRLAGPEETQYF
16	TRBV19	TRBJ1-1	CASSPDRGRMNTEAFF
11	TRBV20-1	TRBJ1-1	CSASARTEAFF
17	TRBV5-6	TRBJ1-3	CASSFGQGRRSGNTIYF
15	TRBV9	TRBJ2-3	CASSVEWGRTDTQYF
13	TRBV6-5	TRBJ2-7	CACRDSYSYEQYF
14	TRBV5-1	TRBJ2-3	CASSLESITDTQYF
14	TRBV5-1	TRBJ2-1	CASSSAGGYNEQFF
13	TRBV19	TRBJ2-7	CASSTNAGYEQYF
15	TRBV28	TRBJ2-7	CASKRTSGGAGEQYF